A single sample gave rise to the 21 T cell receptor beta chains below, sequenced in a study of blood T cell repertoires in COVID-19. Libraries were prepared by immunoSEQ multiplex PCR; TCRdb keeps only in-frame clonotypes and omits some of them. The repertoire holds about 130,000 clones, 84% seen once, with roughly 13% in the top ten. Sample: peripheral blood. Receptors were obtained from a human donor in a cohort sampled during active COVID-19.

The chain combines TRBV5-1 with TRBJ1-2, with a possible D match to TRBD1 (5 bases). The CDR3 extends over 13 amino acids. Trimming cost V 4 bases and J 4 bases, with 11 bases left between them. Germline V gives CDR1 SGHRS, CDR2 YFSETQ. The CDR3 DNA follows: TGCGCCAGCAGCACAGGACAACTCTATGGCTACACCTTC. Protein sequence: CASSTGQLYGYTF.

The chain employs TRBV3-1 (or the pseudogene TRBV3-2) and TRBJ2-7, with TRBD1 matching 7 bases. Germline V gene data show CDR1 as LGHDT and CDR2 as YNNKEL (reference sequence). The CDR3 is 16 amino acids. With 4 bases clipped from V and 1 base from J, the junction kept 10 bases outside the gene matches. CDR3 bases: TGTGCCAGCAGCCGAACGACAGGGAGCTATTCCTACGAGCAGTACTTC. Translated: CASSRTTGSYSYEQYF.

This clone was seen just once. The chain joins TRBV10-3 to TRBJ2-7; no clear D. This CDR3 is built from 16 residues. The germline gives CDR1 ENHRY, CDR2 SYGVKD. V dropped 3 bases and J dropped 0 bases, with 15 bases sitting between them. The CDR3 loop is CAISDSISLNSYEQYF. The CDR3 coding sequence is TGTGCCATCAGTGACTCAATAAGCCTCAACTCCTACGAGCAGTACTTC.

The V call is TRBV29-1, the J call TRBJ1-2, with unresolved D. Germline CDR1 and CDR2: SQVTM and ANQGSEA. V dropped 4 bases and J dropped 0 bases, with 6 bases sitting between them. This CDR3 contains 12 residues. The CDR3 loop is CSVAQSNYGYTF. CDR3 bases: TGCAGCGTTGCCCAGTCTAACTATGGCTACACCTTC. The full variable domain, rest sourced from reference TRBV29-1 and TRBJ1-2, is SAVISQKPSRDICQRGTSLTIQCQVDSQVTMMFWYRQQPGQSLTLIATANQGSEATYESGFVIDKFPISRPNLTFSTLTVSNMSPEDSSIYLCSVAQSNYGYTFGSGTRLTVV.

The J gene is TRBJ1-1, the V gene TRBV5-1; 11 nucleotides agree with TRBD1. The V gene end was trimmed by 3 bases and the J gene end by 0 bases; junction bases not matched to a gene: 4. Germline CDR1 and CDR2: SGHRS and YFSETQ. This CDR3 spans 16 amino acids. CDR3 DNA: TGCGCCAGCAGCTCAAGGACAGGGGGCCTGAACACTGAAGCTTTCTTT. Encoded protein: CASSSRTGGLNTEAFF.

The CDR3 region is CASSLAPGTYEQYF. In DNA form, the CDR3 reads TGCGCCAGCAGCTTGGCCCCAGGGACCTACGAGCAGTACTTC. The chain couples TRBV5-1 to TRBJ2-7, with D possibly being TRBD1 (5 bases). Trimming took off 0 bases at V and 2 bases at J, with 9 bases between the two ends. The CDR3 consists of 14 residues. Germline lookup yields CDR1 SGHRS and CDR2 YFSETQ.

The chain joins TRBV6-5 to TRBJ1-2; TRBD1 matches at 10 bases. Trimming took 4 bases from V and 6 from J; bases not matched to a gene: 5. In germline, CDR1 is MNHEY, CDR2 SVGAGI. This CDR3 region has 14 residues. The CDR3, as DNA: TGTGCCAGCAGTTCGCTGGACAGGGGGAATGGCTACACCTTC. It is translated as CASSSLDRGNGYTF.

CDR3 coding DNA: TGTGCCACCAGTGATGGAGGGGAACCCTCCAATGAGCAGTTCTTC. Translating it yields CATSDGGEPSNEQFF. J is TRBJ2-1 and V is TRBV24-1; D perhaps matches TRBD2 (6 bases). Trimming left V 3 bases short and J 6 bases short, with 14 bases between. Germline V lookup: CDR1 KGHDR, CDR2 SFDVKD. The CDR3 length is 15 residues.

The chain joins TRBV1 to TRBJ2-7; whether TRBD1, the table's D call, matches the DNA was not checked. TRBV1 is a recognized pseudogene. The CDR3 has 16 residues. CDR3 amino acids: CTSSQDPGRVYYEQYF. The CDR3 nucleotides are TGCACCAGCAGCCAAGATCCCGGCAGGGTTTACTACGAGCAGTACTTC.

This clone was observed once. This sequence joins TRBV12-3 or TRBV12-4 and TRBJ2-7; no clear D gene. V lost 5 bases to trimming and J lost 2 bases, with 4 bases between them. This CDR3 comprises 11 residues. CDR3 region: CASSVAYEQYF. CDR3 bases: TGTGCCAGCAGTGTCGCCTACGAGCAGTACTTC.

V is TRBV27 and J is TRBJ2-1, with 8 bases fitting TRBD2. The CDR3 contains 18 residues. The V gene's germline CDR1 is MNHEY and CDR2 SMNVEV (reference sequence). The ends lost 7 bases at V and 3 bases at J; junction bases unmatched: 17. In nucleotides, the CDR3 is TGTGCCAGCATGTCCCAGGCGGTGGGACTAGAAGACTACAATGAGCAGTTCTTC. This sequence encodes CASMSQAVGLEDYNEQFF.

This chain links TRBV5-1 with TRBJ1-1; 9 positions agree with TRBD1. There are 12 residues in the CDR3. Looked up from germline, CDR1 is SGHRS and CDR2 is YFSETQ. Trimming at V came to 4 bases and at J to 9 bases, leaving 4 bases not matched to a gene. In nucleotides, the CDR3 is TGCGCCAGCAGCGAAGGACAGGGGCAAGCTTTCTTT. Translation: CASSEGQGQAFF.

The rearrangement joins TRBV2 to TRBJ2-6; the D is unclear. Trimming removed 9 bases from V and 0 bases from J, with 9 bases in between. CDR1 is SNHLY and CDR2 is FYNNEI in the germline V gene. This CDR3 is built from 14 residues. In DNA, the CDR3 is TGTGCCAGTTATGCCAGCTCTGGGGCCAACGTCCTGACTTTC. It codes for CASYASSGANVLTF. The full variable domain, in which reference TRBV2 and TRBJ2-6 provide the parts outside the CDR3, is EPEVTQTPSHQVTQMGQEVILRCVPISNHLYFYWYRQILGQKVEFLVSFYNNEISEKSEIFDDQFSVERPDGSNFTLKIRSTKLEDSAMYFCASYASSGANVLTFGAGSRLTVL.

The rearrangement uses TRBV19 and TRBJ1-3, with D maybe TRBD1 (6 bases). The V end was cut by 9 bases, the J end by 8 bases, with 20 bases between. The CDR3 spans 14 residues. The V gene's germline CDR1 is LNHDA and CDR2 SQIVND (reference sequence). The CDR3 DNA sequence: TGTGCCAGCAGCAGAGTACAGGGCTTGGACACCATATATTTT. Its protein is CASSRVQGLDTIYF.

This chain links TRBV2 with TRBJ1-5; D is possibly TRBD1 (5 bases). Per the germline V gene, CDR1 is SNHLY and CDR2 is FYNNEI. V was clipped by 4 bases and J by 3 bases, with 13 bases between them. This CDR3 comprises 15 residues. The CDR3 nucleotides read TGTGCCAGCAGTGGAGGAGGGGCCTACAATCAGCCCCAGCATTTT. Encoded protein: CASSGGGAYNQPQHF.

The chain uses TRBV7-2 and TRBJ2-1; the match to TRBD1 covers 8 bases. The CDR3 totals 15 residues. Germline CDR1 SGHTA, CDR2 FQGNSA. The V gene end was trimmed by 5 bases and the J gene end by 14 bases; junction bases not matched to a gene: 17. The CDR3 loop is CASSLGAGGAYPKFF. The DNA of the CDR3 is TGTGCCAGCAGCCTCGGAGCAGGGGGCGCTTACCCTAAGTTCTTC.

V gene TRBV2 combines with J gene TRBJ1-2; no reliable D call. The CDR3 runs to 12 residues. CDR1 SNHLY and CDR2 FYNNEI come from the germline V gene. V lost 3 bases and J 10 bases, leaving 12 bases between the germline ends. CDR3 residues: CASSEQVHPYTF. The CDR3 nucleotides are TGTGCCAGCAGTGAGCAGGTTCATCCCTACACCTTC.

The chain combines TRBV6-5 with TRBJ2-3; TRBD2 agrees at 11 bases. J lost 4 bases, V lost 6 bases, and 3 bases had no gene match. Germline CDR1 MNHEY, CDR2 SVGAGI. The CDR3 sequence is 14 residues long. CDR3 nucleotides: TGTGCCAGCAGGACTAGCGGGGTCCCAGATACGCAGTATTTT. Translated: CASRTSGVPDTQYF.

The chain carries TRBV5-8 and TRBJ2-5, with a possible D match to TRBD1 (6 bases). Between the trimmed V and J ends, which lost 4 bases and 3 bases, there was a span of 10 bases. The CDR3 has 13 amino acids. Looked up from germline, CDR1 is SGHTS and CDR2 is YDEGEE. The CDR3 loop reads CASSGRDKETQYF. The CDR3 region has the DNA TGTGCCAGCAGCGGCCGGGACAAAGAGACCCAGTACTTC.

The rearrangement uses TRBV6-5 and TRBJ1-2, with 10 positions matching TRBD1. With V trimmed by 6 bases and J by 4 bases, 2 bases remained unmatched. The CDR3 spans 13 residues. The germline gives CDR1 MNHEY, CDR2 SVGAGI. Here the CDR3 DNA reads TGTGCCAGCAGGGGACAGGGGACCTATGGCTACACCTTC. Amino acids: CASRGQGTYGYTF.

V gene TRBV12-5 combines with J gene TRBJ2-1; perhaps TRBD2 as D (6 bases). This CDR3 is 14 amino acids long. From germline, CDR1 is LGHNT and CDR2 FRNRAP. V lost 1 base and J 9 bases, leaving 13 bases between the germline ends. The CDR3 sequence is CASGLAGGSGEQFF. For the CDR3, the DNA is TGTGCTAGTGGTTTGGCAGGAGGGAGCGGTGAGCAGTTCTTC.